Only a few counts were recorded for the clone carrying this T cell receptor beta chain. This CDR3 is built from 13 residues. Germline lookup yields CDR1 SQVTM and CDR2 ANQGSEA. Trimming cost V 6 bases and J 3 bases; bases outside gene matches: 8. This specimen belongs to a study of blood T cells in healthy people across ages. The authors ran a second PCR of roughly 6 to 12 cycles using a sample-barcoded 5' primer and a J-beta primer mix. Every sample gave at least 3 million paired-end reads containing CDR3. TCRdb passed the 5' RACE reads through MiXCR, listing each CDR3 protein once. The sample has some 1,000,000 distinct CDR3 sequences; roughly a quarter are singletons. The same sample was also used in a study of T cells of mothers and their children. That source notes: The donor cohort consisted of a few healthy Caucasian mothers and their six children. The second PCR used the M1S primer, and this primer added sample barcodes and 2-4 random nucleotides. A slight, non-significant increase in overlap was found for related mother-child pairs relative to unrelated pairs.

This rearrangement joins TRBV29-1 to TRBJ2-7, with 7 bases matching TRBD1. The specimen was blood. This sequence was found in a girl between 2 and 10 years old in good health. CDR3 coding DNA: TGCAGCGTGGGGACAGTTCTGAGCTACGAGCAGTACTTC. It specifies CSVGTVLSYEQYF.